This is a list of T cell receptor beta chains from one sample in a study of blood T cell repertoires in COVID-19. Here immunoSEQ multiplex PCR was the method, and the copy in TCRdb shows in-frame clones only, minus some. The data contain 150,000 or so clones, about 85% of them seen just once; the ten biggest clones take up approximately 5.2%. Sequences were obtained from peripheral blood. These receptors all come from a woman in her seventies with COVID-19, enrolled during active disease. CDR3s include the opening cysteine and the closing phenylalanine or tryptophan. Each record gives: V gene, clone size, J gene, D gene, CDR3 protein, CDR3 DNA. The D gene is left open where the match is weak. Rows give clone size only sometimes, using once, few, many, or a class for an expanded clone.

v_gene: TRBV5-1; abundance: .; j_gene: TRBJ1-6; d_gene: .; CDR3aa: CASSTSDKENSPLHF; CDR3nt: .
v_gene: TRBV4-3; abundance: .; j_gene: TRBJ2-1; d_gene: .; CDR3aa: CASSQDTAEGSYNEQFF; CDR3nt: TGCGCCAGCAGCCAAGATACGGCGGAGGGCTCCTACAATGAGCAGTTCTTC
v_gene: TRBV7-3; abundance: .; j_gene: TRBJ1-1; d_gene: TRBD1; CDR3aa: CASSPDRADTEAFF; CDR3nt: TGTGCCAGCAGCCCCGACAGGGCCGACACTGAAGCTTTCTTT
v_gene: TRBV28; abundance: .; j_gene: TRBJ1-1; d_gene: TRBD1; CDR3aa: CASSFDRGGTEAFF; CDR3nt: TGTGCCAGCAGTTTTGACAGGGGAGGCACTGAAGCTTTCTTT
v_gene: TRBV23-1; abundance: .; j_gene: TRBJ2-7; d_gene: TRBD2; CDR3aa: CASRPGLAGRDYEQYF; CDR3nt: TGCGCCAGCAGGCCGGGACTAGCGGGGAGGGACTACGAGCAGTACTTC
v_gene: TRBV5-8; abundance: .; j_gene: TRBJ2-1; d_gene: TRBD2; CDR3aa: CASSTGTSGGPSSYNEQFF; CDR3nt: TGTGCCAGCAGCACCGGGACTAGCGGGGGGCCCAGCTCCTACAATGAGCAGTTCTTC
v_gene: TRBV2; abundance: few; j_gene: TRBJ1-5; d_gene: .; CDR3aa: CASRRGLNQPQHF; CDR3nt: TGTGCCAGCCGGCGGGGGTTGAATCAGCCCCAGCATTTT
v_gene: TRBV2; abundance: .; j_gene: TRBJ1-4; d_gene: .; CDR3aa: CASRSPGLSNEKLFF; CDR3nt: TGTGCCAGCCGTTCCCCGGGACTTTCTAATGAAAAACTGTTTTTT
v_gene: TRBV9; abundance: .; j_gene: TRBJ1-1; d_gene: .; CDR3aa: CASSVDTGLGAEAFF; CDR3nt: TGTGCCAGCAGCGTAGATACAGGGCTAGGCGCTGAAGCTTTCTTT
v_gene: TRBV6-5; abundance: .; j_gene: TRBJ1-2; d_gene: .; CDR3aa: CASRQGGANYGYTF; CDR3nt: TGTGCCAGCCGGCAAGGCGGAGCTAACTATGGCTACACCTTC
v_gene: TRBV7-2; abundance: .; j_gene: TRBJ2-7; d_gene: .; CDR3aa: CASSLIESYEQYF; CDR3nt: TGTGCCAGCAGCTTAATAGAAAGCTACGAGCAGTACTTC
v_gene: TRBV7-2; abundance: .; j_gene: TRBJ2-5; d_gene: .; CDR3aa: CASSFYGWETQYF; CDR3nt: TGTGCCAGCAGCTTTTACGGGTGGGAGACCCAGTACTTC
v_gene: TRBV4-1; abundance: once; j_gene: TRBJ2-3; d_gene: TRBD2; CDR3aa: CASSPSGSGLAGSDTQYF; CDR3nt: TGCGCCAGCAGCCCCTCCGGTTCTGGACTAGCGGGGTCAGATACGCAGTATTTT
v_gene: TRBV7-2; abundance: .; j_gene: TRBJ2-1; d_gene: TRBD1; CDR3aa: CASSSRDSPYNEQFF; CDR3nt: TGTGCCAGCAGCTCCCGGGACAGTCCCTACAATGAGCAGTTCTTC
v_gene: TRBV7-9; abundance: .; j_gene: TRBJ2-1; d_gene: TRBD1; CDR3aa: CASSPRPTGSSYNEQFF; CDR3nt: TGTGCCAGCAGCCCCAGGCCGACAGGGAGCTCCTACAATGAGCAGTTCTTC
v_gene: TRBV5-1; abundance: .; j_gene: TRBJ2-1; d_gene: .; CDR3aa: CASSLDRTNEQFF; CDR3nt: TGCGCCAGCAGCTTAGACAGGACCAATGAGCAGTTCTTC
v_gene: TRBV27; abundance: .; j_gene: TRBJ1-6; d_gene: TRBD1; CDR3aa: CASSFRTGKHSPLHF; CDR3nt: TGTGCCAGCAGTTTTCGGACAGGAAAACATTCACCCCTCCACTTT
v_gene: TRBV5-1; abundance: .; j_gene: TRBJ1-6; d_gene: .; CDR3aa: CASSLQSNSPLHF; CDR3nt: TGCGCCAGCAGCTTGCAATCAAATTCACCCCTCCACTTT
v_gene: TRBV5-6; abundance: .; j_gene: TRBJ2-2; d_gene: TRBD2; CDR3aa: CASSSQASGGAYTGELFF; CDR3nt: TGTGCCAGCAGCTCCCAAGCTAGCGGGGGGGCATATACCGGGGAGCTGTTTTTT
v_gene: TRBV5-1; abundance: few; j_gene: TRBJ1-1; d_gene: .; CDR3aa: CASSPTGSNTEAFF; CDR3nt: TGCGCCAGCAGCCCGACAGGCTCAAACACTGAAGCTTTCTTT
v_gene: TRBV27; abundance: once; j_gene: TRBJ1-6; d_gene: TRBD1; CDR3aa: CASTYTGTGVLMPLHF; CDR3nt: TGTGCCAGCACCTATACCGGGACAGGAGTCTTGATGCCCCTCCACTTT
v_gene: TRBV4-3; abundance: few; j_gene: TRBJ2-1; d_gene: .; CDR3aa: CASSQDGQLSSYNEQFF; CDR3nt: TGCGCCAGCAGCCAAGATGGGCAGCTAAGCTCCTACAATGAGCAGTTCTTC
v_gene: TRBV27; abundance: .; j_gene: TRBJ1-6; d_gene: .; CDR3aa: CASSFSPFNSPLHF; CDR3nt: TGTGCCAGCAGTTTTTCCCCGTTTAATTCACCCCTCCACTTT
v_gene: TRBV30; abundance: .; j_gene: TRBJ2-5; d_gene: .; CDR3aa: CAWRRGGRGPRIGETQYF; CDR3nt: TGTGCCTGGAGGAGAGGGGGGCGGGGGCCTAGAATCGGAGAGACCCAGTACTTC
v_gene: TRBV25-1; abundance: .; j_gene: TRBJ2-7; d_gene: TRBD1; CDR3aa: CASRSHGTGNDEQYF; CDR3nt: TGTGCCAGCAGATCTCACGGGACAGGTAACGACGAGCAGTACTTC
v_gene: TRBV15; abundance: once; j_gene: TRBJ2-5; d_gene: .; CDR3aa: CATSRDRRSQETQYF; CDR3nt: TGTGCCACCAGCAGGGACAGACGTTCTCAAGAGACCCAGTACTTC
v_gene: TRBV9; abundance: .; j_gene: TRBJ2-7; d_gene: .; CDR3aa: CASSVREDSAYEQYF; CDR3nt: TGTGCCAGCAGCGTAAGGGAAGACAGCGCTTACGAGCAGTACTTC
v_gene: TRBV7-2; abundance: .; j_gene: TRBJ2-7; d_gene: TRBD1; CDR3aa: CASSLTADRVREQYF; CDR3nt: TGTGCCAGCAGCTTAACGGCCGACAGGGTCCGCGAGCAGTACTTC
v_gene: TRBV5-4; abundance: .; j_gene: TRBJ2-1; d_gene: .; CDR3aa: CASSLNPGSSYNEQFF; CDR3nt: TGTGCCAGCAGCTTGAATCCCGGGAGCTCCTACAATGAGCAGTTCTTC
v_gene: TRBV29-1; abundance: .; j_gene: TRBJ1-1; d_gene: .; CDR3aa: CSVESRTEAFF; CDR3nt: TGCAGCGTTGAAAGCCGAACTGAAGCTTTCTTT
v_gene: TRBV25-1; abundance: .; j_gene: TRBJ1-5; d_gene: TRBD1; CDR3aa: CASSQTGLDQPQHF; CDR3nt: TGTGCCAGCAGTCAGACAGGGTTGGATCAGCCCCAGCATTTT
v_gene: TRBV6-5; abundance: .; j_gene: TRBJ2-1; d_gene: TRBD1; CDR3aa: CASSQGQGINEQFF; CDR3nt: TGTGCCAGCAGCCAGGGACAGGGGATCAATGAGCAGTTCTTC
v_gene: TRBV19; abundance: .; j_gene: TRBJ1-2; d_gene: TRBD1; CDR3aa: CASSTNGQDLYGYTF; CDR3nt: TGTGCCAGTAGTACAAACGGACAGGACCTCTATGGCTACACCTTC
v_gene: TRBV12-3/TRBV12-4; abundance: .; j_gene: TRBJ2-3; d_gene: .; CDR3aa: CASSLDRTDTQYF; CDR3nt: TGTGCCAGCAGCCTCGACAGGACAGATACGCAGTATTTT
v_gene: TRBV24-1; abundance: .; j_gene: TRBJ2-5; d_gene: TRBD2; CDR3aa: CASGLAGEETQYF; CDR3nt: TGTGCCTCCGGACTAGCGGGGGAAGAGACCCAGTACTTC